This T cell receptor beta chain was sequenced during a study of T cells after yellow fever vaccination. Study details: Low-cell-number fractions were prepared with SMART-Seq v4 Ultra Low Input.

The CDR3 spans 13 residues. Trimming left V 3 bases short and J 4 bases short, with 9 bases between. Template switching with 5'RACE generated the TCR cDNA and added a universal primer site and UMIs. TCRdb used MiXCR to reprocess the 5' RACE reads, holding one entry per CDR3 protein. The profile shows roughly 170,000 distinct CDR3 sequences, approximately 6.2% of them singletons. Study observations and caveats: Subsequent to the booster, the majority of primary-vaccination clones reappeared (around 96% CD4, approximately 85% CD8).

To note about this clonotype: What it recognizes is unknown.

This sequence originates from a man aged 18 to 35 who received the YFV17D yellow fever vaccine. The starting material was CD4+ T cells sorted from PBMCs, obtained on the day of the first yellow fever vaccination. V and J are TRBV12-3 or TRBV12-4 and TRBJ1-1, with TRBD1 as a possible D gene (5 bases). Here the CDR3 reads CASSFNRLTEAFF. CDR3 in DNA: TGTGCCAGCAGTTTTAACAGGCTCACTGAAGCTTTCTTT.